Included here is one T cell receptor (beta chain) sequence, with context. This CDR3 spans 11 amino acids. The V end lost 6 bases, the J end lost 7 bases, and 7 bases lay between the germline ends. The sample comes from a study of blood T cell repertoires in COVID-19. The data were produced by immunoSEQ multiplex PCR, yet TCRdb's version contains in-frame clones alone and is incomplete. Among more than 100,000 clones listed, 85% to 90% were seen once. This clonotype was obtained from a woman aged 55-75 years with COVID-19, enrolled during active disease. Sequenced sample: peripheral blood. This chain links TRBV12-3 or TRBV12-4 with TRBJ2-1; tentatively, D is TRBD1 (5 bases). In DNA, the CDR3 is TGTGCCAGCAGAAAGGGGAATGAGCAGTTCTTC. It is translated as CASRKGNEQFF.